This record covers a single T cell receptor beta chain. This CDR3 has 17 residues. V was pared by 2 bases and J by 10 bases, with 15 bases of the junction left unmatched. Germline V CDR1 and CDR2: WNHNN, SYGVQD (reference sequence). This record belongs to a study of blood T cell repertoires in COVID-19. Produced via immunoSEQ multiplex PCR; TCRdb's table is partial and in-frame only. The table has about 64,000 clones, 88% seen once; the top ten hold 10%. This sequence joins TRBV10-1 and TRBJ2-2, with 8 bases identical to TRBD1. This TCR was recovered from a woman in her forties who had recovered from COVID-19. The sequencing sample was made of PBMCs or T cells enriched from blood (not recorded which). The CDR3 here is CASSEEGPRGRRMELFF. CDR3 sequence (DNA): TGCGCCAGCAGTGAGGAGGGTCCCAGGGGGCGCAGAATGGAGCTGTTTTTT.